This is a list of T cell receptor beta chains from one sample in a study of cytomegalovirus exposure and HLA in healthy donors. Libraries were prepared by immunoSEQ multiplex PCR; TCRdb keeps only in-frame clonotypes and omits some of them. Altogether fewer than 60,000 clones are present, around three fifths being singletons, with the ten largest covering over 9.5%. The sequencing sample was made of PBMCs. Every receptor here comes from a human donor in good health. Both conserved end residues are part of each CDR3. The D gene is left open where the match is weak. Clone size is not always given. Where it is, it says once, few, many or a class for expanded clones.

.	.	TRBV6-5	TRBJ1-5	CASSYSIQINQPQHF	TGTGCCAGCAGTTACTCAATCCAGATTAATCAGCCCCAGCATTTT
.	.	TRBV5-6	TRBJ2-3	CASSPSRDTQYF	TGTGCCAGCAGCCCCTCGAGAGATACGCAGTATTTT
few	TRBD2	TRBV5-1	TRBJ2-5	CASRAGLHPLAGGETQYF	TGCGCCAGCAGGGCCGGTCTTCACCCTCTAGCGGGAGGAGAGACCCAGTACTTC
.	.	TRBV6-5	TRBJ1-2	CASSYSRNYGYTF	TGTGCCAGCAGTTACTCCAGAAACTATGGCTACACCTTC
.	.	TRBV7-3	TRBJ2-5	CASSPQWGPRETQYF	TGTGCCAGCAGCCCCCAATGGGGCCCCCGGGAGACCCAGTACTTC
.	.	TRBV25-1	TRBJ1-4	CASSEFDAGITEKLFF	TGTGCCAGCAGTGAATTTGATGCGGGGATAACTGAAAAACTGTTTTTT
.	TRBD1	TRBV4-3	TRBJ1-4	CASSQGQGVEKLFF	TGCGCCAGCAGCCAAGGACAGGGAGTTGAAAAACTGTTTTTT
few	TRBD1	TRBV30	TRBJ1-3	CAWRPTGARVYAGNTIYF	TGTGCCTGGCGTCCGACAGGGGCGAGGGTGTACGCTGGAAACACCATATATTTT
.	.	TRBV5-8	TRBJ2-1	CASSGSGNEQFF	TGTGCCAGCAGCGGGTCAGGGAATGAGCAGTTCTTC
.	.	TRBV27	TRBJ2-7	CATQTTGVSYEQYF	TGTGCCACCCAAACGACAGGAGTCTCCTACGAGCAGTACTTC
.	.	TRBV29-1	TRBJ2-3	CSVAGTQSTDTQYF	TGCAGCGTGGCCGGGACACAAAGCACAGATACGCAGTATTTT
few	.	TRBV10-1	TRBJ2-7	CASSGTRSYEQYF	TGCGCCAGCAGTGGAACAAGATCCTACGAGCAGTACTTC
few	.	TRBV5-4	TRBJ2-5	CASSSPHTQGGGETQYF	TGTGCCAGCAGCTCGCCCCACACCCAGGGGGGTGGAGAGACCCAGTACTTC
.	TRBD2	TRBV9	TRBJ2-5	CASSVASGGFQETQYF	TGTGCCAGCAGCGTAGCTAGCGGGGGATTCCAAGAGACCCAGTACTTC
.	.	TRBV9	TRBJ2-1	CASSVGRRGEQFF	TGTGCCAGCAGCGTAGGTAGGAGGGGTGAGCAGTTCTTC
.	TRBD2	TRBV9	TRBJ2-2	CASSSRRGTNRFGLFF	TGTGCCAGCAGCTCACGGCGGGGGACCAATCGTTTTGGGCTGTTTTTT